The clone carrying this T cell receptor (beta chain) was observed a few times. Its antigen remains unknown. Every isolated RNA sample was fully reverse transcribed, so sequencing captured expressed TCRB transcripts. The repertoire was sequenced with immunoSEQ multiplex PCR; TCRdb's copy has only in-frame clones and lacks some. The sample holds over 20,000 clones, roughly 50% seen once. The data belong to a study of beta chain features in type 1 diabetes. Whole-study context: In age, gender and cell yields, patients were similar to healthy donors. Findings and caveats of the study: At VDJ recombination sites, type 1 diabetes patients had fewer insertions and more deleted nucleotides. Among patients with Type 1 diabetes, TCRB CDR3s were moderately but significantly shorter in every one of the four CD4+ subsets.

The CDR3 length is 15 residues. V shed 1 base and J shed 3 bases, with 13 bases lying between them. The germline V gene has CDR1 SGHRS and CDR2 YFSETQ. The specimen sequenced was stem cell memory CD4+ T cells from blood. This chain joins TRBV5-1 and TRBJ2-5, with D perhaps TRBD1 (7 bases). The TCR originated in a young man with type 1 diabetes. The CDR3 coding sequence is TGCGCCAGCAGCTTGCAGGGGGGCGGTGAAGAGACCCAGTACTTC. Residues: CASSLQGGGEETQYF.